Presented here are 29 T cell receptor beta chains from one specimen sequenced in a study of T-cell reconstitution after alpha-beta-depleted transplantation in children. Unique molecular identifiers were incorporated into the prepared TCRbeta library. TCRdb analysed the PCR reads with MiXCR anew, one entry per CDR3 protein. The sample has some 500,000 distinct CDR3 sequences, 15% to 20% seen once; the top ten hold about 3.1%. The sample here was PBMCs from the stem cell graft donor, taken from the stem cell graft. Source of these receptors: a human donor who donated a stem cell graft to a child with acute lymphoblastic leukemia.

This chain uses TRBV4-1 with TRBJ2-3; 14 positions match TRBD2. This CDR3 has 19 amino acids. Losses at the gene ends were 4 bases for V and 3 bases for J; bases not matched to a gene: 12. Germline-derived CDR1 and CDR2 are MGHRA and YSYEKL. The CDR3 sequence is CASSRSGLAGELGTDTQYF. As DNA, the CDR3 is TGCGCCAGCAGCCGGTCGGGACTAGCGGGAGAGCTTGGGACAGATACGCAGTATTTT.

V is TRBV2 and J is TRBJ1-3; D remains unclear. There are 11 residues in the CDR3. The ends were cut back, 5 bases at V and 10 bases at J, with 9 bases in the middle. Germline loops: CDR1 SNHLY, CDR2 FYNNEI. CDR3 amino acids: CASSLGGTIYF. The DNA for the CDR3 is TGTGCCAGCAGTTTAGGAGGAACCATATATTTT.

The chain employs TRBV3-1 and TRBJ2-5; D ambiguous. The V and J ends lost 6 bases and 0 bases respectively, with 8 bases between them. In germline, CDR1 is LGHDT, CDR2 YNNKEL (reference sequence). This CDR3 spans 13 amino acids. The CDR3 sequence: CASRTAYQETQYF. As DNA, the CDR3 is TGTGCCAGCAGGACTGCGTACCAAGAGACCCAGTACTTC.

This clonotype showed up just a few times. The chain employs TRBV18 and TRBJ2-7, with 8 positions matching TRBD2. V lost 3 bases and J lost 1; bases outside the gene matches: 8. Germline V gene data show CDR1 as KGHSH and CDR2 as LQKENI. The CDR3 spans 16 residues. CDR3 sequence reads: CASSPARGLVSYEQYF. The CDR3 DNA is TGTGCCAGCTCACCCGCACGGGGACTAGTTTCCTACGAGCAGTACTTC.

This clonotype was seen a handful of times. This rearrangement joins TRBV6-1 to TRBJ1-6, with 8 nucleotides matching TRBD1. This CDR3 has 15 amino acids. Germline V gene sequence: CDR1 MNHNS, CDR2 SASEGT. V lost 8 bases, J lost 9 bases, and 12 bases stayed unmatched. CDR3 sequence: CASARPGQAISPLHF. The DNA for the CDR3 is TGTGCCAGCGCGCGACCGGGACAGGCCATTTCACCCCTCCACTTT.

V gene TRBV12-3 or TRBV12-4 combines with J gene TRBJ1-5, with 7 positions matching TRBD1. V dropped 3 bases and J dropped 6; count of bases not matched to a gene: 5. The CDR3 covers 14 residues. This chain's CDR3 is CASSLKGASQPQHF. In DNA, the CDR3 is TGTGCCAGCAGTTTGAAGGGGGCTAGTCAGCCCCAGCATTTT.

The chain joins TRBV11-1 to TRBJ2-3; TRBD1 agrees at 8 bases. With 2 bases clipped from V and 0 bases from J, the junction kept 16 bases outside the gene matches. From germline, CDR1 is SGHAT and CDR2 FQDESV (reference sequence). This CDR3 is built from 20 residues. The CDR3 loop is CASSLPILDRGRISTDTQYF. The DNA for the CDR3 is TGTGCCAGCAGCTTACCGATTCTTGACAGGGGAAGAATTAGCACAGATACGCAGTATTTT. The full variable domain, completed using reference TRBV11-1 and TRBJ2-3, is EAEVAQSPRYKITEKSQAVAFWCDPISGHATLYWYRQILGQGPELLVQFQDESVVDDSQLPKDRFSAERLKGVDSTLKIQPAELGDSAMYLCASSLPILDRGRISTDTQYFGPGTRLTVL.

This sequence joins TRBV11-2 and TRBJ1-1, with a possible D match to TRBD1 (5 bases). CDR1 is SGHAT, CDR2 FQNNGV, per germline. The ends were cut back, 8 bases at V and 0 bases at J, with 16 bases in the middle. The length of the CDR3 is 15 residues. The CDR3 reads CASGTGFIMNTEAFF. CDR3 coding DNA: TGTGCCAGCGGGACCGGGTTCATCATGAACACTGAAGCTTTCTTT.

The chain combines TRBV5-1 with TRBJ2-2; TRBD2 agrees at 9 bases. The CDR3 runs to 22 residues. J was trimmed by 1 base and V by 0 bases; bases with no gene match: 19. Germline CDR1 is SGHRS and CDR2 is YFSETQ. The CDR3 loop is CASSLAGLRLAESVGNTGELFF. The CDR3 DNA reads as TGCGCCAGCAGCTTGGCCGGACTGAGACTAGCGGAAAGCGTGGGGAACACCGGGGAGCTGTTTTTT.

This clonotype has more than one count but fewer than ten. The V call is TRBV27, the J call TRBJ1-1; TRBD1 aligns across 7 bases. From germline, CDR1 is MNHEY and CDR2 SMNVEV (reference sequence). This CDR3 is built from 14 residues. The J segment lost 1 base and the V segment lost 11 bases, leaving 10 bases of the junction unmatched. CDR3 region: CAAKTGRGNTEAFF. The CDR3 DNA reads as TGTGCCGCCAAGACAGGGCGAGGGAACACTGAAGCTTTCTTT.

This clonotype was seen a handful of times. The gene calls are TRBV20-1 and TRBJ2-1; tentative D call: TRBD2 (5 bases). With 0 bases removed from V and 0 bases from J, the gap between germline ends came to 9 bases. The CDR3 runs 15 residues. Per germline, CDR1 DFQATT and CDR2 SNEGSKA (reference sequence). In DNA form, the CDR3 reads TGCAGTGCTAGAGATCTGAGGGTCTCCTACAATGAGCAGTTCTTC. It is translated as CSARDLRVSYNEQFF.

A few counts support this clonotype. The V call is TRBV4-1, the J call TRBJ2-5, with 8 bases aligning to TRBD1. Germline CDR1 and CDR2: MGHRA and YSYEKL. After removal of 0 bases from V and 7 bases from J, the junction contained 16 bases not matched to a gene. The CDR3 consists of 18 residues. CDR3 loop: CASSQEIDRGGLRGTQYF. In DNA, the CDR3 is TGCGCCAGCAGCCAAGAAATAGACAGGGGAGGTTTGAGAGGGACCCAGTACTTC.

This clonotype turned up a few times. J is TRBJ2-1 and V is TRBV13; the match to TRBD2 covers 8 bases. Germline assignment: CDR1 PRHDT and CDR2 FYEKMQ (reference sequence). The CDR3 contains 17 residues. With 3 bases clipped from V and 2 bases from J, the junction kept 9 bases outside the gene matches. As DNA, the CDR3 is TGTGCCAGCAGCTTCGAGTCCCTAGCGGGTACCTACAATGAGCAGTTCTTC. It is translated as CASSFESLAGTYNEQFF.

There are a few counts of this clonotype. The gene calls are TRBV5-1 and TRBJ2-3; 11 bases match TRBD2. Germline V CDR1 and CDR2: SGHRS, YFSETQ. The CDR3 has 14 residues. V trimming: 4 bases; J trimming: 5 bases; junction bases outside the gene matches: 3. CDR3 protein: CASSEGTSGDTQYF. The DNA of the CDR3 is TGCGCCAGCAGCGAAGGGACTAGCGGAGATACGCAGTATTTT.

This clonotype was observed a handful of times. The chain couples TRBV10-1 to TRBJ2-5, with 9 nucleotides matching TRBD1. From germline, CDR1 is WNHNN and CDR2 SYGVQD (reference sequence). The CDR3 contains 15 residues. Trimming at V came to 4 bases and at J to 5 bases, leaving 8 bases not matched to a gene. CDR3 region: CASSGLQGAAETQYF. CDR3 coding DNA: TGCGCCAGCAGTGGTTTACAGGGGGCAGCGGAGACCCAGTACTTC.

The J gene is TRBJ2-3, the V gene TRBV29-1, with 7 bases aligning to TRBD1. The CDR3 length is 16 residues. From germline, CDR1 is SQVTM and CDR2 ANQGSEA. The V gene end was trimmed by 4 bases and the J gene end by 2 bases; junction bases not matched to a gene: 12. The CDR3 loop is CSVASGLTGPTDTQYF. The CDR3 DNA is TGCAGCGTTGCTTCGGGATTGACAGGGCCCACAGATACGCAGTATTTT.

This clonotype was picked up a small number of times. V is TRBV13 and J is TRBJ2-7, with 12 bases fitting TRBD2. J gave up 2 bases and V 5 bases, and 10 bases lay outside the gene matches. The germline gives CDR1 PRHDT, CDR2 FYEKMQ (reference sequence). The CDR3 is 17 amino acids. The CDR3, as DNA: TGTGCCAGCAGCCCGCGACTAGCGGGAGAGCGGGCCTACGAGCAGTACTTC. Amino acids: CASSPRLAGERAYEQYF.

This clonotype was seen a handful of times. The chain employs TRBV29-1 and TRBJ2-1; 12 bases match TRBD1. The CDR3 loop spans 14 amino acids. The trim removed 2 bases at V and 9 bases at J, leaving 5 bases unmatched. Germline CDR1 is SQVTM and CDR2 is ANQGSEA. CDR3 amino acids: CSVEKGTGGTEQFF. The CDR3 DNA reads TGCAGCGTTGAAAAGGGGACAGGGGGCACTGAGCAGTTCTTC.

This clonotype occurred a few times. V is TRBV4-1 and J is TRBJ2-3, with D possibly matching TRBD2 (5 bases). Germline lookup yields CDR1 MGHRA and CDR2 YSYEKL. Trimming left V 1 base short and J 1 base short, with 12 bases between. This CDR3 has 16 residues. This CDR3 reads CASSQAVRARTDTQYF. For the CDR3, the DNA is TGCGCCAGCAGCCAAGCTGTGAGGGCTCGCACAGATACGCAGTATTTT.

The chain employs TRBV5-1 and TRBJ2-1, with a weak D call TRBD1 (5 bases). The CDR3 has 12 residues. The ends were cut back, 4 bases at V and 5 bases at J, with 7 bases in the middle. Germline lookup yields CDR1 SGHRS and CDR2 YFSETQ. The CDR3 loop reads CASSDRNNEQFF. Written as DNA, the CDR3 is TGCGCCAGCAGCGACAGAAACAATGAGCAGTTCTTC. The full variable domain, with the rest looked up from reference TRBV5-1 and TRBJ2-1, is KAGVTQTPRYLIKTRGQQVTLSCSPISGHRSVSWYQQTPGQGLQFLFEYFSETQRNKGNFPGRFSGRQFSNSRSEMNVSTLELGDSALYLCASSDRNNEQFFGPGTRLTVL.

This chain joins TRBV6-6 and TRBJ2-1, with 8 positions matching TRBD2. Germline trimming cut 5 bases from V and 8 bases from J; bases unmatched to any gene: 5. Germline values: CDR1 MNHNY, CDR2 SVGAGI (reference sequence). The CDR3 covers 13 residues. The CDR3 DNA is TGTGCCAGCAGTCTCGGACTAGCACATGAGCAGTTCTTC. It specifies CASSLGLAHEQFF.

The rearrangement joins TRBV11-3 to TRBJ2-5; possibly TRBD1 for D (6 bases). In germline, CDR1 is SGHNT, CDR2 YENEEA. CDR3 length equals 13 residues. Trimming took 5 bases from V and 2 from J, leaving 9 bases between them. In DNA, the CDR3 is TGTGCCAGCAGCCGGACAGAGCAAGAGACCCAGTACTTC. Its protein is CASSRTEQETQYF. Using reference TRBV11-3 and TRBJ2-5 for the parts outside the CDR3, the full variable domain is EAGVVQSPRYKIIEKKQPVAFWCNPISGHNTLYWYLQNLGQGPELLIRYENEEAVDDSQLPKDRFSAERLKGVDSTLKIQPAELGDSAVYLCASSRTEQETQYFGPGTRLLVL.

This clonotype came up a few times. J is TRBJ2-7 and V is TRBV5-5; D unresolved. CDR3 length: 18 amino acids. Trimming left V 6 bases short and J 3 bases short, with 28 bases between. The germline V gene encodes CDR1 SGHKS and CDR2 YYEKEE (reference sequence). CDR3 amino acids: CASTKYGLIPLPYYEQYF. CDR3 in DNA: TGTGCCAGCACCAAATATGGTCTAATCCCCCTTCCCTACTACGAGCAGTACTTC. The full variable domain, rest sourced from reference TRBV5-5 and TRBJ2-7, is DAGVTQSPTHLIKTRGQQVTLRCSPISGHKSVSWYQQVLGQGPQFIFQYYEKEERGRGNFPDRFSARQFPNYSSELNVNALLLGDSALYLCASTKYGLIPLPYYEQYFGPGTRLTVT.

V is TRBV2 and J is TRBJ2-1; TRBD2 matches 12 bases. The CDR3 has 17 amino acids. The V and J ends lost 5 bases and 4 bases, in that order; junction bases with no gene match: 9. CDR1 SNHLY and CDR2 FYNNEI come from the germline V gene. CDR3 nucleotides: TGTGCCAGCAGTCCCCCTAGCGGGAGGGCCGATTACAATGAGCAGTTCTTC. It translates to CASSPPSGRADYNEQFF.

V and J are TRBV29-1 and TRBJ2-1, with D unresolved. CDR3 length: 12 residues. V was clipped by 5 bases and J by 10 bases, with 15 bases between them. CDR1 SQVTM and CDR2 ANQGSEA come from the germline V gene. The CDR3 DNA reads TGCAGCGTTAGAGCTTCTTCATGGGAGCAGTTCTTC. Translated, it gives CSVRASSWEQFF.

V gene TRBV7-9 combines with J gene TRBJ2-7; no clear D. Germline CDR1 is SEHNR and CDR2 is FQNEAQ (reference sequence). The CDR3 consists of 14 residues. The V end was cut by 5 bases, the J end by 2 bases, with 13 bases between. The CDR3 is CASSASAAPYEQYF. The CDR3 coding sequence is TGTGCCAGCAGCGCCTCGGCGGCTCCCTACGAGCAGTACTTC.

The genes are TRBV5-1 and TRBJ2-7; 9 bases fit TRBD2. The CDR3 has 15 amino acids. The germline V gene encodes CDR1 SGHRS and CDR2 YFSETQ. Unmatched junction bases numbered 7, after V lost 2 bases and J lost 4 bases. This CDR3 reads CASSFSAGGAYEQYF. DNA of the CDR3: TGCGCCAGCAGCTTCTCAGCGGGAGGAGCGTACGAGCAGTACTTC.

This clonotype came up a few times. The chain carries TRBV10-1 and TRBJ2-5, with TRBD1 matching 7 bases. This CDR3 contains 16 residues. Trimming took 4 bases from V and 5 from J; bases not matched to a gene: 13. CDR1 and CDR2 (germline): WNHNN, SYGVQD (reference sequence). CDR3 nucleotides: TGCGCCAGCAGTGGTCTTTCGAGACAGGGTCGTGAGACCCAGTACTTC. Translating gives CASSGLSRQGRETQYF.

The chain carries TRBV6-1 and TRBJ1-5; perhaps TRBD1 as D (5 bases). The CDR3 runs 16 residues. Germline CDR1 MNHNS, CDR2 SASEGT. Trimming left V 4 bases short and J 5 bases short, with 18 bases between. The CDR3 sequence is CASSVPWGARHQPQHF. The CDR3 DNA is TGTGCCAGCAGTGTACCTTGGGGCGCCCGCCATCAGCCCCAGCATTTT.